This T cell receptor (beta chain) emerged from a study of T cells in localized non-small cell lung cancer. This CDR3 spans 14 amino acids. Germline V gene sequence: CDR1 SGHRS, CDR2 YFSETQ. The V gene lost 4 bases and the J gene lost 5 bases, with 13 bases spanning the gap. Generated by immunoSEQ multiplex PCR, the TCRdb table keeps only in-frame clones and is missing some. The table lists 70,000 to 80,000 clones, approximately 90% of them singletons. A note on this clone: Its antigen remains unidentified.

Study-level findings and limits: A median of approximately 50 clones ranked among the top 100 in tumor appeared in adjacent lung.

The starting material was peripheral blood, obtained before any cancer treatment. The receptor was isolated from a woman aged 40-69 years with stage I squamous cell lung carcinoma. V gene TRBV5-1 combines with J gene TRBJ2-1; the D gene is possibly TRBD2 (5 bases). The CDR3 here is CASSPRDRHNEQFF. In DNA, the CDR3 is TGCGCCAGCAGCCCCCGGGATCGACACAATGAGCAGTTCTTC. Full variable domain (remainder filled in from reference TRBV5-1 and TRBJ2-1): KAGVTQTPRYLIKTRGQQVTLSCSPISGHRSVSWYQQTPGQGLQFLFEYFSETQRNKGNFPGRFSGRQFSNSRSEMNVSTLELGDSALYLCASSPRDRHNEQFFGPGTRLTVL.